These 6 T cell receptor beta chains share one sample of origin, sequenced in a study of shared clonotypes between healthy human individuals. Assay used: immunoSEQ multiplex PCR; TCRdb lists only in-frame clones, some missing. The sample consists of about half a million clones, about 78% of them appearing once. Sequences were obtained from PBMCs. These TCRs come from a woman between 35 and 50 years old in good health. Some clones in this sample may be carry-over from other donors' samples.

The rearrangement links TRBV7-6 to TRBJ2-5; possible D gene TRBD2, 5 bases. The CDR3 is made up of 18 amino acids. Trimming removed 4 bases at V and 1 base at J, with 22 bases between. CDR1 and CDR2 from the germline V gene are SGHVS and FNYEAQ. CDR3 DNA sequence: TGTGCCAGCAGCTCAAGGTGGGCTTGGCGGGCGCTCCAAGAGACCCAGTACTTC. Its translation is CASSSRWAWRALQETQYF.

The chain employs TRBV1 and TRBJ2-7; whether TRBD1, the table's D call, matches the DNA was not checked. TRBV1 is termed a pseudogene. The CDR3 has 16 amino acids. CDR3 protein: CTSSQVPDRAGYEQYF. The CDR3 DNA sequence: TGCACCAGCAGCCAAGTCCCGGACAGGGCAGGCTACGAGCAGTACTTC.

This rearrangement joins TRBV27 to TRBJ2-7, with 8 positions matching TRBD2. Germline V gene sequence: CDR1 MNHEY, CDR2 SMNVEV (reference sequence). This CDR3 has 14 amino acids. Germline trimming cut 6 bases from V and 4 bases from J; bases unmatched to any gene: 8. CDR3 sequence: CASRSGTRTYEQYF. The CDR3 coding sequence is TGTGCCAGCAGATCAGGGACTAGAACGTACGAGCAGTACTTC.

V is TRBV7-9 and J is TRBJ2-3; D may correspond to TRBD1 or TRBD2 (6 bases each). The ends were cut back, 6 bases at V and 5 bases at J, with 18 bases in the middle. Germline CDR1 and CDR2: SEHNR and FQNEAQ (reference sequence). This CDR3 region has 15 residues. CDR3 in DNA: TGTGCCAGCAGGGGGGGCTTAACGGCCGTAGATACGCAGTATTTT. Translation: CASRGGLTAVDTQYF.

The chain links TRBV4-1 to TRBJ1-5; 7 bases line up with TRBD1. V shed 4 bases and J 1 base; nucleotides not matched to a gene: 4. Germline V lookup: CDR1 MGHRA, CDR2 YSYEKL. The CDR3 has 15 amino acids. CDR3 loop: CASSRQGLSNQPQHF. The CDR3 DNA reads as TGCGCCAGCAGCCGACAGGGCCTAAGCAATCAGCCCCAGCATTTT.

This rearrangement joins TRBV12-5 to TRBJ2-3, with TRBD2 identical over 11 bases. V dropped 1 base and J dropped 4; count of bases not matched to a gene: 4. CDR3 length: 16 amino acids. Germline CDR1 LGHNT, CDR2 FRNRAP. In nucleotides, the CDR3 is TGTGCTAGTGGTTTGGGGTTAGCGGGAGGGGCAGATACGCAGTATTTT. Its protein product is CASGLGLAGGADTQYF.